This TCR beta chain was captured in a study of CD8+ T cells in alopecia areata. The table lists this clone with a few counts. The antigen is undetermined. The germline V gene encodes CDR1 MNHEY and CDR2 SVGAGI. This CDR3 comprises 12 residues. V was cut by 9 bases and J by 1 base, with 7 bases left in between. PBMCs provided sorted CD4+ and CD8+ T cells. cDNA prepared by RNA extraction and subsequent reverse transcription served as the template for sequencing. Measured with immunoSEQ multiplex PCR; TCRdb has only the in-frame clones, and not every one. The table shows some 110,000 clones, with over 60% occurring only once. The study's findings and limits: Higher clonality and more expanded CD8+ clones appeared in lesional than normal scalp. Sequenced scalp T cells also include alphabeta T cells resident in normal skin. Patients shared TCRs less clearly than mice did, possibly owing to HLA.

Input material: CD4+ T cells sorted from blood. The chain recombines TRBV6-5 with TRBJ2-1; D is unclear. This sequence was found in a human donor in good health. CDR3 DNA: TGTGCCAGTACAAATTCCTACAATGAGCAGTTCTTC. It yields the protein CASTNSYNEQFF.